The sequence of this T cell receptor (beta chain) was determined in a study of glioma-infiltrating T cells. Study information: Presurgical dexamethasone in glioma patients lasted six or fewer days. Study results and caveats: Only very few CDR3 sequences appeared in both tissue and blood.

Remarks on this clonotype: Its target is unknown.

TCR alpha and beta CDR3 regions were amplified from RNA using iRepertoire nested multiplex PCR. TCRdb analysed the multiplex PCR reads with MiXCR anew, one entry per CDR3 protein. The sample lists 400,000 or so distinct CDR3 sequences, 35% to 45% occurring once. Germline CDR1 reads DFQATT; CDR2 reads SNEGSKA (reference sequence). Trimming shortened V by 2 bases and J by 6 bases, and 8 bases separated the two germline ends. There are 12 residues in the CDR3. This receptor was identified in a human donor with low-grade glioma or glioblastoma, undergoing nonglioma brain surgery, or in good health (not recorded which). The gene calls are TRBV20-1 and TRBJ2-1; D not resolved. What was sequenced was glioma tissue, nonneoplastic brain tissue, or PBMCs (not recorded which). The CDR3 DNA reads TGCAGTGCTAGACAAGCATGCAATGAGCAGTTCTTC. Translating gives CSARQACNEQFF.